This T cell receptor beta chain was captured by sequencing in a study of Graves' ophthalmopathy and Graves' hyperthyroidism. A duration under 3 months, NOSPECS ≥4, CAS ≥3 and moderate-to-severe activity characterized the donors with ophthalmopathy. RNA served as the template for amplifying TCR beta CDR3 regions. After a first-round RT-PCR with HTBI primers, a second-round multiplex PCR was run. TCRdb used MiXCR to reprocess the multiplex PCR reads, holding one entry per CDR3 protein. The sample includes 200,000 to 250,000 distinct CDR3 sequences, 45% to 55% of them seen just once. The CDR3 extends over 14 amino acids. Deletions cut 0 bases from V and 2 bases from J, with 8 bases between. CDR1 and CDR2 from the germline V gene are SGHDT and YYEEEE.

The sequenced sample consisted of peripheral blood. This rearrangement joins TRBV5-6 to TRBJ1-2; no definite D call. The TCR originated in an adult man with Graves' ophthalmopathy. The CDR3 here is CASSLVLRNYGYTF. CDR3 DNA sequence: TGTGCCAGCAGCTTGGTTCTACGGAACTATGGCTACACCTTC.